This is a list of T cell receptor beta chains from one sample in a study of monozygotic twins with inflammatory bowel disease. TCRdb processed the 5' RACE reads again and assigns one entry to each CDR3 protein, with no DNA. The listing contains roughly 150,000 distinct CDR3 sequences. The specimen was blood. The receptors originated from a human donor with ulcerative colitis or Crohn's disease, or a healthy co-twin of an affected twin (not recorded which). CDR3s include the opening cysteine and the closing phenylalanine or tryptophan.

V	J	CDR3
TRBV14	TRBJ1-5	CASSMGGVGQPQHF
TRBV5-1	TRBJ1-1	CASSLGEGTEAFF
TRBV9	TRBJ2-3	CASSVAVAGHTDTQYF
TRBV11-2	TRBJ1-2	CASSPGTGRGGYTF
TRBV2	TRBJ1-5	CASRTFKGSNQPQHF
TRBV7-2	TRBJ1-4	CASSLKTWEKLFF
TRBV5-1	TRBJ2-3	CASARPGGRGDTQYF
TRBV5-1	TRBJ2-7	CASSFSNSQEQYF
TRBV12-3/TRBV12-4	TRBJ1-4	CAIDGGVVGEKLFF
TRBV29-1	TRBJ1-5	CSVWDRDQPQHF
TRBV7-8	TRBJ1-5	CASRLRGNQPQHF
TRBV2	TRBJ1-1	CASKLQGEGTEAFF
TRBV7-3	TRBJ2-1	CASSPGTGGTQGNEQFF
TRBV7-8	TRBJ2-5	CASSLVGRDQETQYF
TRBV29-1	TRBJ1-1	CSAAPGGLGNTEAFF
TRBV5-1	TRBJ2-1	CASSPQTSGRYRLSYNEQFF
TRBV11-2	TRBJ2-1	CASSLRAGGNEQFF
TRBV27	TRBJ1-1	CASSLWGRTKVPEAFF
TRBV15	TRBJ2-1	CATSAINRGNNEQFF
TRBV5-1	TRBJ2-3	CASSQLAGHASTDTQYF
TRBV19	TRBJ1-5	CASSIRRYQPQHF
TRBV5-1	TRBJ2-2	CASSLTGSGAGELFF
TRBV5-1	TRBJ2-5	CASSTTGLAGAETQYF
TRBV6-5	TRBJ2-7	CASSYGGSRYEQYF
TRBV9	TRBJ2-3	CASSVETSGRIADTQYF
TRBV6-5	TRBJ2-5	CASSWTGETQYF
TRBV12-3/TRBV12-4	TRBJ2-7	CASGMGQHTHEQYF
TRBV4-1	TRBJ2-3	CASSQRGDTQYF
TRBV11-1	TRBJ2-1	CASSLEAPGSSYNEQFF
TRBV10-3	TRBJ2-2	CAISAGLAGGQGTGELFF
TRBV27	TRBJ2-7	CASSPSRGHYEQYF
TRBV12-3/TRBV12-4	TRBJ1-5	CASRPGTGGNQPQHF
TRBV4-1	TRBJ2-1	CASSLFPGGGRNNEQFF
TRBV28	TRBJ2-5	CASSSRDRGLETQYF
TRBV7-2	TRBJ2-3	CASSFPAGKADTQYF
TRBV6-6	TRBJ1-2	CASNRDRVNYGYTF
TRBV27	TRBJ2-1	CASNGLPYNEQFF
TRBV28	TRBJ2-2	CASSLTSVNTGELFF
TRBV7-2	TRBJ1-2	CASSSSWGGTGYTF
TRBV19	TRBJ1-2	CASSILRLGGAGYGYTF
TRBV11-1	TRBJ2-1	CASSYTGTSGRGYNEQFF
TRBV12-3/TRBV12-4	TRBJ2-7	CASSEQDNPYEQYF
TRBV29-1	TRBJ1-1	CSVETSTPLEAFF
TRBV6-2/TRBV6-3	TRBJ2-1	CASSYSINEQFF
TRBV19	TRBJ2-1	CASSIDGSYNEQFF
TRBV29-1	TRBJ1-6	CSVAEGSSYNSPLHF
TRBV5-1	TRBJ2-1	CASSLPSPGTNEQFF
TRBV7-3	TRBJ2-1	CASSLLVGASGNNEQFF
TRBV14	TRBJ1-1	CASSYTRGGTEAFF
TRBV5-6	TRBJ2-2	CASSRIGGHTGELFF
TRBV29-1	TRBJ2-1	CSVKTGGSYNEQFF
TRBV5-1	TRBJ2-7	CASSRTGTLEQYF
TRBV7-9	TRBJ1-2	CASSLPQDYGYTF
TRBV27	TRBJ2-2	CASSLSILPPLTGELFF
TRBV15	TRBJ1-5	CATSRQGISNQPQHF